Below, 12 T cell receptor beta chains from the same sample are listed, as sequenced in a study of human T cells and chemical hapten exposure. TCRdb recomputed calls from the RACE reads with MiXCR, one row per CDR3 protein. The sample consists of 60,000 to 80,000 distinct CDR3 sequences, 32% of them appearing once. The time point here: patch test 1, 2 weeks after DPC sensitization. Treatment reported: therapeutic diphenylcyclopropenone sensitization with weekly scalp DPC. The material was whole blood, obtained in connection with sensitization to the hapten diphenylcyclopropenone (DPC). Every receptor here comes from a man aged 40-50 years with alopecia areata. Some clones in this sample may be carry-over from other donors' samples.

This clonotype was seen more than once but under ten times. The V call is TRBV5-6, the J call TRBJ1-1; D may be TRBD1 (5 bases). The V end was cut by 1 base, the J end by 1 base, with 8 bases between. CDR1 SGHDT and CDR2 YYEEEE come from the germline V gene. The CDR3 consists of 14 residues. The CDR3 DNA reads TGTGCCAGCAGCTTGAACGACAGGAACACTGAAGCTTTCTTT. Amino acid sequence: CASSLNDRNTEAFF.

This chain links TRBV20-1 with TRBJ1-1, with D maybe TRBD1 (5 bases). V dropped 7 bases and J dropped 2 bases, with 11 bases sitting between them. This CDR3 region has 12 residues. Per germline, CDR1 DFQATT and CDR2 SNEGSKA (reference sequence). The CDR3 region has the DNA TGCAGTGTATTGGGGGTCAACACTGAAGCTTTCTTT. Its translation: CSVLGVNTEAFF.

The rearrangement links TRBV24-1 to TRBJ2-1; 10 bases are a match to TRBD2. V gave up 3 bases and J gave up 2 bases; unmatched junction bases: 6. The CDR3 runs 17 residues. Per germline, CDR1 KGHDR and CDR2 SFDVKD. CDR3 nucleotides: TGTGCCACCAGTGATCCAGGGACTAGCGAGGCCTACAATGAGCAGTTCTTC. Translated: CATSDPGTSEAYNEQFF.

V usage is TRBV15 and J usage is TRBJ2-1; 7 bases agree with TRBD1. The germline V gene has CDR1 LNHNV and CDR2 YYDKDF (reference sequence). The V gene end was trimmed by 3 bases and the J gene end by 9 bases; junction bases not matched to a gene: 11. The CDR3 runs 15 residues. The CDR3 is CATSRLTGVRIEQFF. CDR3 in DNA: TGTGCCACCAGCAGGTTAACAGGGGTTCGGATTGAGCAGTTCTTC.

The chain recombines TRBV7-6 with TRBJ2-1, with 8 bases lining up with TRBD2. Germline V CDR1 and CDR2: SGHVS, FNYEAQ. The V segment lost 2 bases and the J segment 8 bases; nucleotides outside the gene matches: 14. This CDR3 comprises 17 residues. CDR3 DNA: TGTGCCAGCAGCTTATACCAGCGGGAGATTCCTGGCGATGAGCAGTTCTTC. Translated, it gives CASSLYQREIPGDEQFF.

The chain is built from TRBV24-1 and TRBJ2-1, with 12 bases fitting TRBD2. Per germline, CDR1 KGHDR and CDR2 SFDVKD. The ends lost 4 bases at V and 8 bases at J; junction bases unmatched: 8. The CDR3 loop spans 16 amino acids. The CDR3 nucleotides are TGTGCCACCAGTGACCCCGGGCTAGCGGGAGGGTATGAGCAGTTCTTC. Translated, it gives CATSDPGLAGGYEQFF.

In DNA form, the CDR3 reads TGTGCCAGCAGAGCCCGGCCCGTGGGGGCGGCGGGAGGGCACAATGAGCAGTTCTTC. Protein sequence: CASRARPVGAAGGHNEQFF. This rearrangement joins TRBV6-5 to TRBJ2-1; 9 bases match TRBD2. The CDR3 consists of 19 residues. The ends lost 6 bases at V and 5 bases at J; junction bases unmatched: 20. Germline V gene lookup returns CDR1 MNHEY and CDR2 SVGAGI.

The chain recombines TRBV20-1 with TRBJ2-3; D uncertain. V was trimmed by 5 bases and J by 2 bases, leaving 17 bases between them. The CDR3 is 15 amino acids. Per germline, CDR1 DFQATT and CDR2 SNEGSKA (reference sequence). The CDR3 DNA reads TGCAGTGCTCCCACCGGGTCCTCCTCCACAGATACGCAGTATTTT. It codes for CSAPTGSSSTDTQYF.

This clonotype was recorded a few times. The CDR3 here is CSARAPQREVNEQFF. DNA for the CDR3: TGCAGTGCTAGAGCCCCCCAGCGGGAGGTGAATGAGCAGTTCTTC. The chain uses TRBV20-1 and TRBJ2-1, with TRBD2 matching 9 bases. CDR3 size: 15 residues. V shed 1 base, J shed 7 bases, and the junction held 8 bases outside the gene matches. The germline V gene has CDR1 DFQATT and CDR2 SNEGSKA (reference sequence).

This clonotype turned up a few times. This chain joins TRBV12-3 or TRBV12-4 and TRBJ1-1; 7 bases agree with TRBD1. The CDR3 is 14 amino acids. V lost 3 bases and J lost 5; bases outside the gene matches: 6. CDR3 DNA: TGTGCCAGCAGTTTCGCAGGGGGTGGGACTGAAGCTTTCTTT. Translated, it gives CASSFAGGGTEAFF.

This clonotype was seen only a few times. V usage is TRBV5-1 and J usage is TRBJ2-6; a weak D match, TRBD2 (5 bases). This CDR3 region has 14 residues. Germline V gives CDR1 SGHRS, CDR2 YFSETQ. Trimming shortened V by 7 bases and J by 0 bases, and 8 bases separated the two germline ends. CDR3 residues: CASQEDSGANVLTF. CDR3 bases: TGCGCCAGCCAGGAGGACTCTGGGGCCAACGTCCTGACTTTC.

This sequence joins TRBV11-2 and TRBJ2-4; 11 bases align to TRBD1. The V gene end was trimmed by 3 bases and the J gene end by 0 bases; junction bases not matched to a gene: 7. Germline CDR1 reads SGHAT; CDR2 reads FQNNGV. This CDR3 contains 18 residues. The CDR3 loop reads CASSFIADRGRAKNIQYF. CDR3 sequence (DNA): TGTGCCAGCAGCTTCATTGCGGACAGGGGGCGAGCCAAAAACATTCAGTACTTC. Combining the CDR3 with reference TRBV11-2 and TRBJ2-4 gives the whole variable domain EAGVAQSPRYKIIEKRQSVAFWCNPISGHATLYWYQQILGQGPKLLIQFQNNGVVDDSQLPKDRFSAERLKGVDSTLKIQPAKLEDSAVYLCASSFIADRGRAKNIQYFGAGTRLSVL.